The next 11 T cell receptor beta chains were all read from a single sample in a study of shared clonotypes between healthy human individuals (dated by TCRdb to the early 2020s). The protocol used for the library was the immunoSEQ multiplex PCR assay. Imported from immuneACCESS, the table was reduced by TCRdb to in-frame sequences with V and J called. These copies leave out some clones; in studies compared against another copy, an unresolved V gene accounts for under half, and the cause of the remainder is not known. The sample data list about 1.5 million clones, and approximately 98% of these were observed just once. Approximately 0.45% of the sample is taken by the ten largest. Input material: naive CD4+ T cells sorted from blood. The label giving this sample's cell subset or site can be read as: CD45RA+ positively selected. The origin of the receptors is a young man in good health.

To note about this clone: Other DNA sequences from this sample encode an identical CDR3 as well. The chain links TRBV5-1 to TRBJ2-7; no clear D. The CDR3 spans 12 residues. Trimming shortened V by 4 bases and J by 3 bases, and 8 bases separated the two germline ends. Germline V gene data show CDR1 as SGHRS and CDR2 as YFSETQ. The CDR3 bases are TGCGCCAGCAGCCCGGAAGGCTACGAGCAGTACTTC. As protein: CASSPEGYEQYF. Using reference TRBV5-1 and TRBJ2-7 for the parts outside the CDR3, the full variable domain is KAGVTQTPRYLIKTRGQQVTLSCSPISGHRSVSWYQQTPGQGLQFLFEYFSETQRNKGNFPGRFSGRQFSNSRSEMNVSTLELGDSALYLCASSPEGYEQYFGPGTRLTVT.

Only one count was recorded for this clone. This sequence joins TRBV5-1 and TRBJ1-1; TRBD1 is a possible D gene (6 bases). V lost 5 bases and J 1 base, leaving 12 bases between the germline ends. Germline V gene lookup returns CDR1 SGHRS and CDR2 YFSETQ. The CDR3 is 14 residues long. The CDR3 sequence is CASRGTGRNTEAFF. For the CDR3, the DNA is TGCGCCAGCAGGGGAACAGGGAGGAACACTGAAGCTTTCTTT. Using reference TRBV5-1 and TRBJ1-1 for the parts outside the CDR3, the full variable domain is KAGVTQTPRYLIKTRGQQVTLSCSPISGHRSVSWYQQTPGQGLQFLFEYFSETQRNKGNFPGRFSGRQFSNSRSEMNVSTLELGDSALYLCASRGTGRNTEAFFGQGTRLTVV.

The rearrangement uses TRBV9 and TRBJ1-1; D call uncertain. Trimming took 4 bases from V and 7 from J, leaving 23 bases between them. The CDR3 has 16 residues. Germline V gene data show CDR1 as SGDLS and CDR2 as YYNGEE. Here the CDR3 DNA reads TGTGCCAGCAGCCCAGTTAGTCCCGGGGATTCCTTTGAAGCTTTCTTT. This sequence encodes CASSPVSPGDSFEAFF.

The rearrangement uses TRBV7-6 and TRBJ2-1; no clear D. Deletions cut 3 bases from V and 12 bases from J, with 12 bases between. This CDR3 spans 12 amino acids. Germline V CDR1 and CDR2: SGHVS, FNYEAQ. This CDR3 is CASSFLGSGQFF. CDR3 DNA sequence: TGTGCCAGCAGCTTCCTGGGTAGTGGGCAGTTCTTC.

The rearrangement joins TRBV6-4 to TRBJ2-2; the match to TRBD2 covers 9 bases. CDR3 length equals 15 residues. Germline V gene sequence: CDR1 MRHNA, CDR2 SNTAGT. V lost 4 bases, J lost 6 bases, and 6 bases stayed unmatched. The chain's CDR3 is CASSALAGKAGELFF. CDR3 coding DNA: TGTGCCAGCAGTGCTCTAGCGGGAAAGGCCGGGGAGCTGTTTTTT.

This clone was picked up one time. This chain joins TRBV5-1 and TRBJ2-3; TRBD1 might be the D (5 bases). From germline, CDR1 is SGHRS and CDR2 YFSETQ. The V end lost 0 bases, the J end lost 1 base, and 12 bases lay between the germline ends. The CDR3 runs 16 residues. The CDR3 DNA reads TGCGCCAGCAGCTTGGGGGGCAGGGCAGGCACAGATACGCAGTATTTT. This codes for CASSLGGRAGTDTQYF.

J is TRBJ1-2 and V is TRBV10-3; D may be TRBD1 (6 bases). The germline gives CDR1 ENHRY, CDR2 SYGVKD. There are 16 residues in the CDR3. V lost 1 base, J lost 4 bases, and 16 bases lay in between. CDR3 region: CAISEYPIGGGYGYTF. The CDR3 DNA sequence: TGTGCCATCAGTGAGTACCCCATTGGAGGGGGCTATGGCTACACCTTC.

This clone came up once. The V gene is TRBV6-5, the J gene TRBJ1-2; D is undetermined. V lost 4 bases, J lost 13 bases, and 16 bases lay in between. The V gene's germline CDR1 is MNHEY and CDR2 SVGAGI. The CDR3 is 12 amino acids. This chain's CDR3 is CASSSQTMAFTF. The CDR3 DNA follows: TGTGCCAGCAGTTCGCAGACTATGGCGTTCACCTTC.

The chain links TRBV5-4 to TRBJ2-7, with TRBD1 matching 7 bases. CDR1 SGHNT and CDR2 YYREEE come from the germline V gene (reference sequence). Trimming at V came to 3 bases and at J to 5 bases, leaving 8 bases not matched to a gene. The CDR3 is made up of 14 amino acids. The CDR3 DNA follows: TGTGCCAGCAGCTCAGGGACAGTTACCCACGAGCAGTACTTC. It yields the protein CASSSGTVTHEQYF.

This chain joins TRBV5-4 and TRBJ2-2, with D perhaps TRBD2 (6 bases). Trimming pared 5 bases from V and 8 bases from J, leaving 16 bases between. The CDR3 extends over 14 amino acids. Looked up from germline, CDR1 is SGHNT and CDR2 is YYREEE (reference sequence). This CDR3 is CASSEVVGGGELFF. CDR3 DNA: TGTGCCAGCAGTGAAGTAGTGGGAGGTGGGGAGCTGTTTTTT. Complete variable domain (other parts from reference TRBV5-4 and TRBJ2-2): ETGVTQSPTHLIKTRGQQVTLRCSSQSGHNTVSWYQQALGQGPQFIFQYYREEENGRGNFPPRFSGLQFPNYSSELNVNALELDDSALYLCASSEVVGGGELFFGEGSRLTVL.

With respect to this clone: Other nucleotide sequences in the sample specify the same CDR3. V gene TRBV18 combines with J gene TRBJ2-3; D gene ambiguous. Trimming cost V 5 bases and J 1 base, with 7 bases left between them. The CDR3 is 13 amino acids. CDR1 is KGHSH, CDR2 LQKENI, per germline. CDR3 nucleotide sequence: TGTGCCAGCTCAAGCCGGGGCACAGATACGCAGTATTTT. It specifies CASSSRGTDTQYF.